The clone carrying this TCR beta chain has only a few counts. The antigen is unknown. The sample belongs to a study of beta chain features in type 1 diabetes. Study outcomes and limitations: Patients' naive, central memory and regulatory TCRB repertoires appeared more alike than those of healthy donors.

Reverse transcribing all isolated RNA meant expressed TCRB transcripts were sequenced. The assay was immunoSEQ multiplex PCR, and TCRdb's table has in-frame clones only and misses some. This sample has hundreds of thousands of clones; about 32% occur once, and the top ten carry almost 0.065%. The trim removed 8 bases at V and 5 bases at J, leaving 3 bases unmatched. Germline V lookup: CDR1 SGHTA, CDR2 FQGNSA. The CDR3 contains 13 residues. The chain is built from TRBV7-2 and TRBJ2-3; 11 bases are shared with TRBD1. This receptor was obtained from a man aged 18 to 35 in good health. Sequencing was carried out using naive CD4+ T cells from blood. The CDR3 bases are TGTGCCAGCGGGACAGGGGGTAGAGATACGCAGTATTTT. Protein product: CASGTGGRDTQYF. Supplemented by reference TRBV7-2 and TRBJ2-3, the full variable domain reads GAGVSQSPSNKVTEKGKDVELRCDPISGHTALYWYRQSLGQGLEFLIYFQGNSAPDKSGLPSDRFSAERTGGSVSTLTIQRTQQEDSAVYLCASGTGGRDTQYFGPGTRLTVL.